This section outlines one TCR beta chain sequence together with its context. Its antigen is unknown. This entry is derived from a study of the immune and genomic landscape of osteosarcoma. Study in general: Most patients, 65% to 80%, had localized disease at diagnosis.

TCRdb's copy holds only in-frame clones and misses some; the assay was immunoSEQ multiplex PCR. This sample carries some 980 clones, 50% to 80% of them seen once, and the ten largest clones take under 30%. Study-wide findings and caveats: Productive clonality stayed low overall, though C3 exceeded C1.

This CDR3 has 12 residues. Germline values: CDR1 WNHNN, CDR2 SYGVQD (reference sequence). Between the trimmed V and J ends, which lost 5 bases and 4 bases, there was a span of 8 bases. This clonotype was sampled from a man in his 70s with osteosarcoma. The specimen was tumor tissue from a local recurrence in the femur. This chain connects TRBV10-1 to TRBJ1-2; D gene ambiguous. This CDR3 is CASSKDLYGYTF. In DNA form, the CDR3 reads TGCGCCAGCAGTAAGGATCTCTATGGCTACACCTTC.